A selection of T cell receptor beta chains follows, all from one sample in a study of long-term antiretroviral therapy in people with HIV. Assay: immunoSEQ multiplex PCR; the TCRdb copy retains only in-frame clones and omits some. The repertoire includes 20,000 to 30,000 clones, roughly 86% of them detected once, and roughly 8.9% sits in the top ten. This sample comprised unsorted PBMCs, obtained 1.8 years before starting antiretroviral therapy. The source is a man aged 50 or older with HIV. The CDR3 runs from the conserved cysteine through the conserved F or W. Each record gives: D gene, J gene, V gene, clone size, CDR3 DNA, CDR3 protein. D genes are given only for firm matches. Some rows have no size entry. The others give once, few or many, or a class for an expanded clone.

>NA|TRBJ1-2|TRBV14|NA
TGTGCCAGCAGTTCACAGGGAGTCTATGGCTACACCTTC
CASSSQGVYGYTF
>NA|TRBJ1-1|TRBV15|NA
TGTGCCACCAGCAGAGATTTGACCGGCACGGAAGCTTTCTTT
CATSRDLTGTEAFF
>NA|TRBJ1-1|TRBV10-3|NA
TGTGCCAACGGACAGTCGAACACTGAAGCTTTCTTT
CANGQSNTEAFF
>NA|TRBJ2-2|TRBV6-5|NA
TGTGCCAGCAGTAAAGGGGTCGGTCCCGGGGAGCTGTTTTTT
CASSKGVGPGELFF
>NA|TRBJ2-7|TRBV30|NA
TGTGCCTGGACCCATGAGAATATATTGACCTACGAGCAGTACTTC
CAWTHENILTYEQYF
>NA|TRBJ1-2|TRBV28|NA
TGTGCCAGCAGTTTAAGCCAGGGGATCTATGGCTACACCTTC
CASSLSQGIYGYTF
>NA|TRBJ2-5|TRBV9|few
TGTGCCAGCAGCGGACGGATTCAAGAGACCCAGTACTTC
CASSGRIQETQYF
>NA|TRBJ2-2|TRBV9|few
TGTGCCAGCAGCGTAGGCGGGAAGGGCACCGGGGAGCTGTTTTTT
CASSVGGKGTGELFF
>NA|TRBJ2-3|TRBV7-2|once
TGTGCCAGCAGCTTAATCCTTCCCGGGGATACGCAGTATTTT
CASSLILPGDTQYF
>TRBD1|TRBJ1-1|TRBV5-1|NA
TGCGCCAGCAGCTTCCTTCAGCAGGGGGGAGGCACTGAAGCTTTCTTT
CASSFLQQGGGTEAFF
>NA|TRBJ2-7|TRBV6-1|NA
TGTGCCAGCAGTGCCGAGGGGGGCGCATCCTACGAGCAGTACTTC
CASSAEGGASYEQYF
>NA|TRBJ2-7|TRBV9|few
TGTGCCAGCAGCGTAGAACAAGGGGCCGGACAGTACTTC
CASSVEQGAGQYF
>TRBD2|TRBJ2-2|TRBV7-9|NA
TGTGCCAGCACGTCTAGCGGGAGGTACACCGGGGAGCTGTTTTTT
CASTSSGRYTGELFF
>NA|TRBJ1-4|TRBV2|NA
TGTGCCAGCAGTGAATCCCGACGGGGGGCGAGCCAGAATGAAAAACTGTTTTTT
CASSESRRGASQNEKLFF
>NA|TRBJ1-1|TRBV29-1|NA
TGCAGCGTTGAAGGGTTGCGACCGAACACTGAAGCTTTCTTT
CSVEGLRPNTEAFF
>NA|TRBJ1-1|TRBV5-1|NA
TGCGCCAGCAGCTTTCGGCAGGGGATTGAAGCTTTCTTT
CASSFRQGIEAFF
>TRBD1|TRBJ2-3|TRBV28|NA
TGTGCCAGCTACCCCTTCAGGGGGCCTTCTAGCACAGATACGCAGTATTTT
CASYPFRGPSSTDTQYF
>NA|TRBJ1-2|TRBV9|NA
TGTGCCAGCAGCCAAGAATTTGGCGGCTACACCTTC
CASSQEFGGYTF
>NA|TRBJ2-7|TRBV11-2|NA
TGTGCCAGCAGCCCCAGACCAGGGTACAGCGCCTACGAGCAGTACTTC
CASSPRPGYSAYEQYF
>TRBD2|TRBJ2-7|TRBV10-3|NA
TGTGCCATCGGGAGGGAACCTTCGTACGAGCAGTACTTC
CAIGREPSYEQYF
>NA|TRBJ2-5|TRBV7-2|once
TGTGCCAGCAGCTTAATGGTTCAAGAGACCCAGTACTTC
CASSLMVQETQYF
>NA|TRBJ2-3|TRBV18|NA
TGTGCCAGCTCACCACCAAGTGATACGCAGTATTTT
CASSPPSDTQYF
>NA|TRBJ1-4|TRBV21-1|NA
TGTGCCAGCAGCCCTAATACATCGGGAGAAAAACTGTTTTTT
CASSPNTSGEKLFF
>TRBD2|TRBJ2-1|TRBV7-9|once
TGTGCCAGCAGTCCTCCGGGACTAGCGGGATCCAGTACCTACAATGAGCAGTTCTTC
CASSPPGLAGSSTYNEQFF
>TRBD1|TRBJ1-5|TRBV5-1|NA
TGCGCCAGCAGCTTGGGGGACAGGGGCGGCAATCAGCCCCAGCATTTT
CASSLGDRGGNQPQHF
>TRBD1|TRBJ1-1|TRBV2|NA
TGTGCCAGCAGCTTGGACAGGGCGCAAGAAGCTTTCTTT
CASSLDRAQEAFF
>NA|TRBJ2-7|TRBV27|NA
TGTGCCAGCAGTTTAAGGGGGGGCGAGCAGTACTTC
CASSLRGGEQYF
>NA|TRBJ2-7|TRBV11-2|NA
TGTGCCAGCAGCTTCGGCCTTCCCCCATACGAGCAGTACTTC
CASSFGLPPYEQYF
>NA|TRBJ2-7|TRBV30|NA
TGTGCCTGGAGTGACGGGGTTTACAGCTCCTACGAGCAGTACTTC
CAWSDGVYSSYEQYF
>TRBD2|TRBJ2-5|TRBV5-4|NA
TGTGCCGGCCGGGGGGATCCGCAACAAGAGACCCAGTACTTC
CAGRGDPQQETQYF
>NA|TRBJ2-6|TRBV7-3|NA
TGTGCCAGCAGCCTCGGCTACGGGGCCAACGTCCTGACTTTC
CASSLGYGANVLTF
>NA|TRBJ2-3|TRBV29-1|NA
TGCAGCGTTGAGTCGCCAATGGGCAGGGGGGCAGATACGCAGTATTTT
CSVESPMGRGADTQYF
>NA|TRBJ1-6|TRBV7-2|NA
TGTGCCAGCAGCTTAGCGATAAAGACCTATAATTCACCCCTCCACTTT
CASSLAIKTYNSPLHF
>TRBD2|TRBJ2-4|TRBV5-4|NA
TGTGCCAGCAGCATGGGACTAGGATATAACATTCAGTACTTC
CASSMGLGYNIQYF
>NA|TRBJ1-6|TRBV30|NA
TGTGCCTGGAACCCGGGACCGCTGAATTCACCCCTCCACTTT
CAWNPGPLNSPLHF
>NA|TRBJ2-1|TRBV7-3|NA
TGTGCCAGCAGCTTAAGCCAGGGCCCCTACAATGAGCAGTTCTTC
CASSLSQGPYNEQFF
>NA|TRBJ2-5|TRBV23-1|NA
TGCGCCAGCAGTCATAGGTCGCTAGACGTAGAGACCCAGTACTTC
CASSHRSLDVETQYF
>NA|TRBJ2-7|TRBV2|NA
TGTGCCAGCAGTGGAACTCGCCTTCCTAGCTCCTACGAGCAGTACTTC
CASSGTRLPSSYEQYF
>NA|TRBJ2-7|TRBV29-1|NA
TGCAGCGCCGGCTCTGGGACCTACGAGCAGTACTTC
CSAGSGTYEQYF
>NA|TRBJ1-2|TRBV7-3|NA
TGTGCCAGCAGTCGGGACGGCTCTAACTATGGCTACACCTTC
CASSRDGSNYGYTF
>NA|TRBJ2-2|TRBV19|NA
TGTGCCAGCACAACAGGGCTCCAGGCCGGGGAGCTGTTTTTT
CASTTGLQAGELFF
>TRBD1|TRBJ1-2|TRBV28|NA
TGTGCCAGCAACCTTCACAGGGGCGATGGCTACACCTTC
CASNLHRGDGYTF
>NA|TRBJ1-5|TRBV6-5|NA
TGTGCCAGCAGTCACAGCTATAGCAATCAGCCCCAGCATTTT
CASSHSYSNQPQHF
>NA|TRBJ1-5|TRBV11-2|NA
TGTGCCAGCAGCTTAGATCCTAGTCAGCCCCAGCATTTT
CASSLDPSQPQHF
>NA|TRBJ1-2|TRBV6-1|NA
TGTGCCAGCAATCATCTAGGAGCCTATGGCTACACCTTC
CASNHLGAYGYTF
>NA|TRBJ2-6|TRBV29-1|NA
TGCAGCGTCTACGCTTACACTACCTCTGGGGCCAACGTCCTGACTTTC
CSVYAYTTSGANVLTF
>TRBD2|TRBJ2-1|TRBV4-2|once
TGTGCCAGCAGCCAAGCCCGGACTAGCGGCCTGAGCTCCTACAATGAGCAGTTCTTC
CASSQARTSGLSSYNEQFF
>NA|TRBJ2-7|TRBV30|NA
TGTGCCTGGAGTGTACTGGAGGGGATAATGGACTTC
CAWSVLEGIMDF
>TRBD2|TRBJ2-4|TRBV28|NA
TGTGCCAGCAGTTCCGGGACTACAAACATTCAGTACTTC
CASSSGTTNIQYF
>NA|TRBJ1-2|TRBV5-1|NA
TGCGCCAGCAGTTTCCGCCCCACGACGGTAGCTAACTATGGCTACACCTTC
CASSFRPTTVANYGYTF
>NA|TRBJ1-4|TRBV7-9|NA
TGTGCCAGCAGTTCCCCTCGCTCGGACGGTCGGGAAAAACTGTTTTTT
CASSSPRSDGREKLFF
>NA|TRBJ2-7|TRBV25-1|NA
TGTGCCAGCAGTGAAGTGGGGGCCCTCTACGAGCAGTACTTC
CASSEVGALYEQYF
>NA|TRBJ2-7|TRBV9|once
TGTGCCAGCAGCGTAGGGGTCTCCTCCTACGAGCAGTACTTC
CASSVGVSSYEQYF
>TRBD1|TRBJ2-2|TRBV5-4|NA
TGTGCCAGCAGCGGTTCTCAGGGGGCTTCCGGGGAGCTGTTTTTT
CASSGSQGASGELFF
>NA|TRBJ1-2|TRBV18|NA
TGTGCCAGCTCACCACCGGACAGCTATGGCTACACCTTC
CASSPPDSYGYTF
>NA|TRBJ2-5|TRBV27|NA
TGTGCCAGCAGTTTACCTCTGGGGCGGGAGACCCAGTACTTC
CASSLPLGRETQYF
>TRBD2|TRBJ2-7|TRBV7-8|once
TGTGCCAGCAGCTCCCTTGAGTCGTTGGCGGGGGGGCCAGACGAGCAGTACTTC
CASSSLESLAGGPDEQYF
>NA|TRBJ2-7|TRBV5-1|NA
TGCGCCAGCAGCTTCATCGGTGGACAGTCCTACGAGCAGTACTTC
CASSFIGGQSYEQYF
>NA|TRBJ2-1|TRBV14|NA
TGTGCCAGCAGTCTCACGGGCGACTCCTACAATGAGCAGTTCTTC
CASSLTGDSYNEQFF
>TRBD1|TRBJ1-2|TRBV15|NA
TGTGCCACCAGCCGGGGACAGACCAACTATGGCTACACCTTC
CATSRGQTNYGYTF